Each of the 13 T cell receptor beta chains below was sequenced from the same sample in a study of blood T cell repertoires in COVID-19. This table comes from immunoSEQ multiplex PCR, and its TCRdb copy is limited to in-frame clones, with some not included. Of around 120,000 clones in the sample, around nine tenths were seen once. The sequenced material came from PBMCs or T cells enriched from blood (not recorded which). These receptors originate from a woman aged 45-60 years who had recovered from COVID-19.

The CDR3 region is CASSPRDSSYEQYF. For the CDR3, the DNA is TGTGCCAGCAGTCCCCGGGACAGCTCCTACGAGCAGTACTTC. The chain combines TRBV6-5 with TRBJ2-7; 7 bases are shared with TRBD1. The CDR3 has 14 residues. V shed 5 bases and J 0 bases; nucleotides not matched to a gene: 4. The germline gives CDR1 MNHEY, CDR2 SVGAGI.

This chain uses TRBV7-6 with TRBJ2-7; 8 bases fit TRBD1. Germline assignment: CDR1 SGHVS and CDR2 FNYEAQ. Trimming cost V 1 base and J 3 bases; bases outside gene matches: 14. This CDR3 is 18 amino acids long. The DNA for the CDR3 is TGTGCCAGCAGCTTAGTGGAGGTCCGGCAGGGGGCCTTCTACGAGCAGTACTTC. Its translation is CASSLVEVRQGAFYEQYF.

This sequence joins TRBV7-9 and TRBJ1-1; 8 bases are shared with TRBD1. V gave up 6 bases and J gave up 5 bases; unmatched junction bases: 14. The CDR3 loop spans 16 amino acids. The germline V gene encodes CDR1 SEHNR and CDR2 FQNEAQ (reference sequence). In DNA, the CDR3 is TGTGCCAGCAGATCATTTTTGGGCAGGGGGCTTACTGAAGCTTTCTTT. Its protein product is CASRSFLGRGLTEAFF.

The chain uses TRBV19 and TRBJ1-2; D is undetermined. Germline loops: CDR1 LNHDA, CDR2 SQIVND (reference sequence). CDR3 length: 12 amino acids. V lost 5 bases, J lost 5 bases, and 9 bases lay in between. This CDR3 is CASSGSQYGYTF. The CDR3 DNA follows: TGTGCCAGTAGTGGGAGTCAATATGGCTACACCTTC.

The CDR3 nucleotides are TGCGCCAGCAGCCCAGAGACAGGGGGCTACGAGCAGTACTTC. Amino acid sequence: CASSPETGGYEQYF. V and J are TRBV4-1 and TRBJ2-7; 9 bases fit TRBD1. The CDR3 runs 14 residues. Trimming cost V 4 bases and J 3 bases; bases outside gene matches: 4. Germline values: CDR1 MGHRA, CDR2 YSYEKL.

V gene TRBV11-3 combines with J gene TRBJ1-2; TRBD1 matches 7 bases. Trimming removed 2 bases from V and 4 bases from J; junction bases left unmatched: 7. The CDR3 has 15 amino acids. The germline V gene encodes CDR1 SGHNT and CDR2 YENEEA. The CDR3 nucleotides read TGTGCCAGCAGCTTATCCGAGGGGGCGGGCTATGGCTACACCTTC. Translating it yields CASSLSEGAGYGYTF.

The rearrangement joins TRBV7-9 to TRBJ2-7; perhaps TRBD2 as D (6 bases). V lost 4 bases to trimming and J lost 7 bases, with 11 bases between them. The CDR3 loop spans 12 amino acids. Germline CDR1 SEHNR, CDR2 FQNEAQ (reference sequence). The CDR3 DNA sequence: TGTGCCAGCAGCTGGGAGGTGGGAGAGCAGTACTTC. This sequence encodes CASSWEVGEQYF.

This chain links TRBV2 with TRBJ2-3; 7 bases map to TRBD1. With V trimmed by 6 bases and J by 0 bases, 3 bases remained unmatched. The CDR3 is 14 residues long. Germline V gene sequence: CDR1 SNHLY, CDR2 FYNNEI. CDR3 nucleotides: TGTGCCAGCAGGTCGACAGGGAGCACAGATACGCAGTATTTT. It translates to CASRSTGSTDTQYF.

This sequence joins TRBV19 and TRBJ1-4; D uncertain. V was clipped by 5 bases and J by 14 bases, with 12 bases between them. The length of the CDR3 is 11 residues. Germline CDR1 reads LNHDA; CDR2 reads SQIVND (reference sequence). The CDR3 region is CASSGHGFLFF. The CDR3 DNA reads TGTGCCAGTAGTGGTCACGGTTTTCTGTTTTTT.

This chain links TRBV10-3 with TRBJ1-6; 7 positions agree with TRBD1. Germline V gives CDR1 ENHRY, CDR2 SYGVKD. This CDR3 region has 16 residues. Germline trimming cut 4 bases from V and 0 bases from J; bases unmatched to any gene: 3. The CDR3 DNA sequence: TGTGCCATCAGTGTGGGGGACAGCTCCTATAATTCACCCCTCCACTTT. It codes for CAISVGDSSYNSPLHF.

The chain combines TRBV11-3 with TRBJ2-7; D gene ambiguous. The V gene lost 1 base and the J gene lost 2 bases, with 15 bases spanning the gap. Germline V CDR1 and CDR2: SGHNT, YENEEA. The CDR3 has 16 amino acids. CDR3 amino acids: CASSLGGVRRPYEQYF. The DNA for the CDR3 is TGTGCCAGCAGCTTAGGTGGTGTGCGGAGACCCTACGAGCAGTACTTC.

The V and J genes are TRBV19 and TRBJ2-3, with D unclear. This CDR3 has 12 residues. The germline V gene encodes CDR1 LNHDA and CDR2 SQIVND (reference sequence). Trimming removed 1 base at V and 5 bases at J, with 4 bases between. In nucleotides, the CDR3 is TGTGCCAGTAGTATAGGAGGAGATACGCAGTATTTT. Protein: CASSIGGDTQYF.

The chain joins TRBV24-1 to TRBJ2-3, with 13 bases aligning to TRBD2. CDR1 is KGHDR and CDR2 is SFDVKD in the germline V gene. The CDR3 has 17 amino acids. The V segment lost 3 bases and the J segment 5 bases; nucleotides outside the gene matches: 7. The CDR3 loop is CATSDTSGGAWIDTQYF. The CDR3 nucleotides read TGTGCCACCAGTGATACTAGCGGGGGGGCCTGGATAGATACGCAGTATTTT.